The 32 T cell receptor beta chains reported below all come from one sample, sequenced in a study of spatial heterogeneity in lung cancer. The time point was: sample taken at primary tumor resection. MiXCR was run by TCRdb on the 5' RACE reads, yielding one entry per CDR3 protein. Among roughly 25,000 distinct CDR3 sequences listed, approximately 7% were seen once. The sequencing here drew on PBMCs, taken at surgery. The receptor set was obtained from a male donor with early-stage non-small cell lung cancer.

Of note for this clonotype: A much larger clone differs from this one at a single base, so this may be a read error. The rearrangement joins TRBV12-3 or TRBV12-4 to TRBJ2-3; a weak D match, TRBD1 (5 bases). The DNA end is a closer match to TRBJ1-5, so the J assignment may be wrong. The CDR3 length is 16 residues. The CDR3: CASSLGGLTSTDTQHF. For the CDR3, the DNA is TGTGCCAGCAGTTTAGGGGGGTTGACGAGCACAGATACGCAGCATTTT.

This clonotype was recorded at least ten times. J is TRBJ2-5 and V is TRBV12-3 or TRBV12-4; D is possibly TRBD1 (5 bases). V shed 0 bases and J shed 1 base, with 9 bases lying between them. The CDR3 extends over 15 amino acids. The CDR3 DNA sequence: TGTGCCAGCAGTTTAGCGCAGCAGGGCCAAGAGACCCAGTACTTC. This codes for CASSLAQQGQETQYF.

This clonotype was detected many times. The V call is TRBV5-1, the J call TRBJ1-1, with unresolved D. This CDR3 is built from 17 residues. Germline V gene sequence: CDR1 SGHRS, CDR2 YFSETQ. The ends were cut back, 1 base at V and 5 bases at J, with 21 bases in the middle. The CDR3 nucleotides are TGCGCCAGCAGCTTGCTATCCCCTGGGGTTGGAGGAACTGAAGCTTTCTTT. Protein sequence: CASSLLSPGVGGTEAFF.

This clonotype was recorded many times. V usage is TRBV18 and J usage is TRBJ1-4, with a tentative D call TRBD1 (6 bases). Germline CDR1 is KGHSH and CDR2 is LQKENI. The CDR3 has 14 residues. With 0 bases removed from V and 5 bases from J, the gap between germline ends came to 7 bases. The DNA of the CDR3 is TGTGCCAGCTCACCACCGAGGGGGAATGAAAAACTGTTTTTT. Amino acids: CASSPPRGNEKLFF.

This chain uses TRBV21-1 with TRBJ1-5. TRBV21-1 is a recognized pseudogene. There are 16 residues in the CDR3. CDR3 protein: CASSKVARLGNQPQHF. CDR3 coding DNA: TGTGCCAGCAGCAAAGTGGCCAGGCTCGGCAATCAGCCCCAGCATTTT.

The chain recombines TRBV9 with TRBJ2-4; 8 nucleotides line up with TRBD1. Germline V gene sequence: CDR1 SGDLS, CDR2 YYNGEE. Trimming at V came to 2 bases and at J to 6 bases, leaving 4 bases not matched to a gene. This CDR3 spans 14 amino acids. DNA for the CDR3: TGTGCCAGCAGCGTCACCGGACAGGGAAACATTCAGTACTTC. It yields the protein CASSVTGQGNIQYF.

This clonotype was observed a few times. V and J are TRBV7-2 and TRBJ2-1; no definite D call. Germline CDR1 reads SGHTA; CDR2 reads FQGNSA. The V and J ends lost 4 bases and 0 bases respectively, with 13 bases between them. CDR3 length equals 16 residues. This CDR3 is CASSYDLASSYNEQFF. The CDR3 DNA sequence: TGTGCCAGCAGCTACGACCTGGCCAGCTCCTACAATGAGCAGTTCTTC.

This clonotype was counted at least ten times. The rearrangement links TRBV10-3 to TRBJ2-7; the match to TRBD1 covers 7 bases. Looked up from germline, CDR1 is ENHRY and CDR2 is SYGVKD. The CDR3 consists of 14 residues. J lost 4 bases, V lost 5 bases, and 8 bases had no gene match. CDR3 coding DNA: TGTGCCATCAGTCAGGGGGAAAACCCGTACGAGCAGTACGTC. Translation: CAISQGENPYEQYV.

This clonotype has at least ten counts. CDR3 region: CSARLSGTGELFF. The CDR3 DNA reads TGCAGTGCTAGACTTAGCGGCACCGGGGAGCTGTTTTTT. The chain carries TRBV20-1 and TRBJ2-2, with D tentatively TRBD2 (6 bases). This CDR3 spans 13 amino acids. Germline V gives CDR1 DFQATT, CDR2 SNEGSKA (reference sequence). Trimming removed 2 bases at V and 4 bases at J, with 8 bases between.

There are a few counts of this clonotype. The rearrangement joins TRBV20-1 to TRBJ2-5; 9 bases are shared with TRBD1. Germline CDR1 reads DFQATT; CDR2 reads SNEGSKA (reference sequence). The CDR3 spans 13 residues. J gave up 4 bases and V 7 bases, and 7 bases lay outside the gene matches. This CDR3 reads CSGNRGLLETQYF. The CDR3 nucleotides read TGCAGTGGCAACAGGGGGCTTCTAGAGACCCAGTACTTC.

This clonotype was seen many times. V and J are TRBV5-1 and TRBJ2-7, with 8 bases aligning to TRBD1. V trimming: 3 bases; J trimming: 1 base; junction bases outside the gene matches: 3. The length of the CDR3 is 14 residues. Germline V CDR1 and CDR2: SGHRS, YFSETQ. The CDR3: CASSSGTGSYEQYF. The CDR3 DNA is TGCGCCAGCAGCTCCGGGACAGGTTCCTACGAGCAGTACTTC.

Within the sample, this clonotype is medium-sized (0.01 to 0.1%). This chain uses TRBV9 with TRBJ2-1; D is undetermined. The CDR3 has 13 amino acids. V was pared by 2 bases and J by 6 bases, with 9 bases between. The germline V gene encodes CDR1 SGDLS and CDR2 YYNGEE. CDR3 amino acids: CASSVSPANEQFF. DNA of the CDR3: TGTGCCAGCAGCGTCTCTCCGGCCAATGAGCAGTTCTTC.

In this sample, this clonotype turned up many times. The chain employs TRBV12-3 or TRBV12-4 and TRBJ1-5; D is ambiguous. CDR3 length: 13 residues. V dropped 7 bases and J dropped 7 bases, with 14 bases sitting between them. The CDR3 protein is CASTLQSGQPQHF. The CDR3 DNA sequence: TGTGCCAGCACCCTCCAATCGGGGCAGCCCCAGCATTTT.

This clonotype counts as medium-sized. The V call is TRBV7-6, the J call TRBJ2-7; no reliable D call. Germline assignment: CDR1 SGHVS and CDR2 FNYEAQ. Trimming shortened V by 5 bases and J by 2 bases, and 10 bases separated the two germline ends. The length of the CDR3 is 13 residues. Here the CDR3 reads CASSPYITYEQYF. Written as DNA, the CDR3 is TGTGCCAGCAGCCCCTACATTACCTACGAGCAGTACTTC.

This clonotype was seen many times. This rearrangement joins TRBV9 to TRBJ2-7, with D perhaps TRBD2 (5 bases). Between the trimmed V and J ends, which lost 0 bases and 3 bases, there was a span of 10 bases. The germline V gene has CDR1 SGDLS and CDR2 YYNGEE. CDR3 length: 14 residues. The CDR3 sequence: CASSVGGGIYEQYF. CDR3 sequence (DNA): TGTGCCAGCAGCGTAGGAGGAGGTATCTACGAGCAGTACTTC.

This clonotype appeared many times. DNA of the CDR3: TGTGCCAGCAGCCAAGGCTCGGTGAATTCACCCCTCCACTTT. It encodes CASSQGSVNSPLHF. The J gene is TRBJ1-6, the V gene TRBV3-1; D gene unclear. V was trimmed by 1 base and J by 7 bases, leaving 8 bases between them. This CDR3 has 14 amino acids. The germline gives CDR1 LGHDT, CDR2 YNNKEL (reference sequence).

This clonotype was seen ten or more times. This chain joins TRBV5-4 and TRBJ1-5, with D maybe TRBD1 (5 bases). The CDR3 has 13 amino acids. Germline CDR1 reads SGHNT; CDR2 reads YYREEE (reference sequence). Trimming removed 4 bases at V and 3 bases at J, with 8 bases between. This CDR3 reads CASSRDFNQPQHF. The CDR3, as DNA: TGTGCCAGCAGCCGGGACTTCAATCAGCCCCAGCATTTT.

This rearrangement joins TRBV7-2 to TRBJ1-1, with TRBD1 matching over 8 bases. CDR1 and CDR2 from the germline V gene are SGHTA and FQGNSA. This CDR3 is 16 amino acids long. The V and J ends lost 5 bases and 0 bases, in that order; junction bases with no gene match: 8. CDR3 sequence: CASSIRTGLMNTEAFF. The CDR3 region has the DNA TGTGCCAGCAGCATCAGGACAGGGCTCATGAACACTGAAGCTTTCTTT. The whole variable domain, remainder taken from reference TRBV7-2 and TRBJ1-1, is GAGVSQSPSNKVTEKGKDVELRCDPISGHTALYWYRQSLGQGLEFLIYFQGNSAPDKSGLPSDRFSAERTGGSVSTLTIQRTQQEDSAVYLCASSIRTGLMNTEAFFGQGTRLTVV.

This chain connects TRBV5-1 to TRBJ1-1, with D hard to call. Looked up from germline, CDR1 is SGHRS and CDR2 is YFSETQ. CDR3 length: 16 residues. V lost 4 bases and J 0 bases, leaving 16 bases between the germline ends. CDR3 sequence: CASSIGPGAMNTEAFF. CDR3 DNA sequence: TGCGCCAGCAGCATCGGGCCCGGAGCAATGAACACTGAAGCTTTCTTT. Full variable domain (rest looked up from reference TRBV5-1 and TRBJ1-1): KAGVTQTPRYLIKTRGQQVTLSCSPISGHRSVSWYQQTPGQGLQFLFEYFSETQRNKGNFPGRFSGRQFSNSRSEMNVSTLELGDSALYLCASSIGPGAMNTEAFFGQGTRLTVV.

This clonotype qualifies as medium-sized. This chain joins TRBV5-5 and TRBJ2-7; 10 nucleotides agree with TRBD1. The CDR3 is made up of 13 amino acids. Trimming at V came to 4 bases and at J to 5 bases, leaving 3 bases not matched to a gene. The V gene's germline CDR1 is SGHKS and CDR2 YYEKEE (reference sequence). The CDR3 sequence is CASSPGQGNEQYV. CDR3 coding DNA: TGTGCCAGCAGCCCGGGACAGGGGAACGAGCAGTACGTC.

J is TRBJ1-4 and V is TRBV29-1, with no clear D. V dropped 5 bases and J dropped 0 bases, with 4 bases sitting between them. This CDR3 has 12 amino acids. In germline, CDR1 is SQVTM, CDR2 ANQGSEA. The CDR3 protein is CSVTATNEKLFF. CDR3 nucleotide sequence: TGCAGCGTTACAGCAACTAATGAAAAACTGTTTTTT.

The chain joins TRBV10-3 to TRBJ2-7; D may be TRBD1 (6 bases). V gave up 0 bases and J gave up 1 base, with 10 bases separating them. The CDR3 is made up of 15 amino acids. Germline V gene lookup returns CDR1 ENHRY and CDR2 SYGVKD. The CDR3 coding sequence is TGTGCCATCAGTGAGTCGCAGGGGCGATCCTACGAGCAGTACTTC. Translating gives CAISESQGRSYEQYF.

There are a few counts of this clonotype. This rearrangement joins TRBV5-1 to TRBJ2-5; the match to TRBD1 covers 9 bases. The germline CDR1 and CDR2 sequences are SGHRS and YFSETQ. With V trimmed by 4 bases and J by 4 bases, 11 bases remained unmatched. This CDR3 region has 16 residues. Written as DNA, the CDR3 is TGCGCCAGCAGCCGGACCCCGGGACAGGGAGGAGAGACCCAGTACTTC. This codes for CASSRTPGQGGETQYF.

This clonotype has ten or more counts. The chain carries TRBV29-1 and TRBJ2-5, with D uncertain. In germline, CDR1 is SQVTM, CDR2 ANQGSEA. This CDR3 has 12 residues. V dropped 4 bases and J dropped 1 base, with 7 bases sitting between them. The CDR3 reads CSVVGAQETQYF. CDR3 bases: TGCAGCGTTGTAGGAGCCCAAGAGACCCAGTACTTC.

This clonotype is medium-sized by share. This chain links TRBV12-3 or TRBV12-4 with TRBJ1-1; 8 bases agree with TRBD1. Trimming at V came to 5 bases and at J to 0 bases, leaving 5 bases not matched to a gene. CDR3 length: 15 amino acids. The CDR3 loop is CASSLRTGMNTEAFF. In DNA, the CDR3 is TGTGCCAGCAGTCTCCGGACAGGGATGAACACTGAAGCTTTCTTT.

This clonotype has a count of ten or more. The chain employs TRBV12-3 or TRBV12-4 and TRBJ1-1; no clear D. V was clipped by 4 bases and J by 3 bases, with 6 bases between them. The CDR3 contains 12 residues. This chain's CDR3 is CASSSRYTEAFF. The CDR3 nucleotides read TGTGCCAGCAGTTCCAGGTACACTGAAGCTTTCTTT.

In this sample, this clonotype turned up many times. CDR3: CASSGGTDGYTF. Written as DNA, the CDR3 is TGCGCCAGCAGCGGGGGGACGGATGGCTACACCTTC. The rearrangement uses TRBV5-1 and TRBJ1-2; possible D gene TRBD1, 5 bases. Germline CDR1 reads SGHRS; CDR2 reads YFSETQ. V lost 4 bases to trimming and J lost 6 bases, with 10 bases between them. The CDR3 is 12 amino acids.

The gene calls are TRBV29-1 and TRBJ2-7; D is perhaps TRBD1 or TRBD2 (7 bases each). The CDR3 is made up of 13 amino acids. V was clipped by 6 bases and J by 9 bases, with 21 bases between them. Germline V gene lookup returns CDR1 SQVTM and CDR2 ANQGSEA. CDR3 loop: CSVQGEGALGQYF. CDR3 DNA: TGCAGCGTCCAAGGGGAGGGGGCTCTTGGGCAGTACTTC.

This clonotype is judged medium-sized. The chain employs TRBV29-1 and TRBJ2-3; D gene uncertain. This CDR3 is 12 amino acids long. V was shortened by 4 bases and J by 2 bases, with 7 bases between the two germline ends. The germline CDR1 and CDR2 sequences are SQVTM and ANQGSEA. DNA of the CDR3: TGCAGCGTTGGAGATGCCACAGATACGCAGTATTTT. Its protein product is CSVGDATDTQYF.

The chain is built from TRBV2 and TRBJ2-5; 7 bases agree with TRBD1. The CDR3 totals 13 residues. Germline CDR1 and CDR2: SNHLY and FYNNEI. The ends lost 5 bases at V and 5 bases at J; junction bases unmatched: 5. The CDR3 region is CASSPDRVETQYF. In nucleotides, the CDR3 is TGTGCCAGCAGTCCCGACAGGGTTGAGACCCAGTACTTC. The variable domain in full, completed from reference TRBV2 and TRBJ2-5, reads EPEVTQTPSHQVTQMGQEVILRCVPISNHLYFYWYRQILGQKVEFLVSFYNNEISEKSEIFDDQFSVERPDGSNFTLKIRSTKLEDSAMYFCASSPDRVETQYFGPGTRLLVL.

At least ten counts were recorded for this clonotype. The chain employs TRBV4-1 and TRBJ1-2; no reliable D call. This CDR3 has 14 amino acids. Per the germline V gene, CDR1 is MGHRA and CDR2 is YSYEKL. The V and J ends lost 2 bases and 5 bases respectively, with 12 bases between them. CDR3 sequence reads: CASSQKSGGYGYTF. The CDR3 DNA reads TGCGCCAGCAGCCAAAAATCAGGCGGATATGGCTACACCTTC.

This clonotype has a handful of counts. In DNA, the CDR3 is TGTGCCAGCAGCTTTTCGGGGGACCGAGAGACCCAGTACTTC. It specifies CASSFSGDRETQYF. V is TRBV5-5 and J is TRBJ2-5, with a weak D call TRBD2 (6 bases). The CDR3 consists of 14 residues. Germline V gene data show CDR1 as SGHKS and CDR2 as YYEKEE (reference sequence). V lost 2 bases to trimming and J lost 4 bases, with 12 bases between them. Based on the CDR3 plus reference TRBV5-5 and TRBJ2-5, the full variable domain is DAGVTQSPTHLIKTRGQQVTLRCSPISGHKSVSWYQQVLGQGPQFIFQYYEKEERGRGNFPDRFSARQFPNYSSELNVNALLLGDSALYLCASSFSGDRETQYFGPGTRLLVL.